These 2 T cell receptor beta chains were sequenced from one sample in a study of CD8 T cells in ankylosing spondylitis. What these receptors recognize is not known. Overall study results and limits: What appeared characteristic of ankylosing spondylitis blood was a TCR beta motif of eight highly homologous variants.

TCRdb re-called the 5' RACE reads through MiXCR, storing one row per CDR3 protein. The sample holds around 490,000 distinct CDR3 sequences, about 5.2% seen once. The sequencing input was blood, either unsorted or a sorted T cell fraction (not recorded which). Every receptor here comes from a male donor with ankylosing spondylitis.

Only a few counts were recorded for this clonotype. The CDR3 reads CASKTSGGYTSTDTQYF. DNA for the CDR3: TGTGCCAGCAAGACTAGCGGGGGCTACACTAGCACAGATACGCAGTATTTT. The V and J genes are TRBV2 and TRBJ2-3; 12 bases agree with TRBD2. V trimming: 7 bases; J trimming: 0 bases; junction bases outside the gene matches: 8. Germline V CDR1 and CDR2: SNHLY, FYNNEI. The CDR3 has 17 residues.

This clonotype was seen at least ten times. This chain links TRBV9 with TRBJ2-4; no definite D call. V was cut by 0 bases and J by 0 bases, with 4 bases left in between. The CDR3 spans 14 residues. Looked up from germline, CDR1 is SGDLS and CDR2 is YYNGEE. In DNA form, the CDR3 reads TGTGCCAGCAGCGTAGCAGCAGCCAAAAACATTCAGTACTTC. It specifies CASSVAAAKNIQYF.